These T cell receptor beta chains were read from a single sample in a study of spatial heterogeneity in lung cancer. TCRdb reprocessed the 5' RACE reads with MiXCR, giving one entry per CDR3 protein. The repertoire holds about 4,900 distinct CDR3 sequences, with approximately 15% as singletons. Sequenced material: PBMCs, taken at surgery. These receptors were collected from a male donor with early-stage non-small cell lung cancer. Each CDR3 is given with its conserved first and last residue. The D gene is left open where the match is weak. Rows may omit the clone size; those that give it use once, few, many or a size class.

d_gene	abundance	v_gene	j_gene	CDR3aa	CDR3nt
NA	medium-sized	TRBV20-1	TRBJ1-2	CSASTGIGYGYTF	TGCAGTGCTAGTACGGGGATTGGCTATGGCTACACCTTC
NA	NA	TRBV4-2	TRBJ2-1	CASSPGLPRRYNEQFF	TGTGCCAGCAGCCCTGGACTTCCCCGACGCTATAATGAGCAGTTCTTC
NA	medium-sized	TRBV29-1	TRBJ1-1	CSVWDGDTEAFF	TGCAGCGTTTGGGATGGGGACACTGAAGCTTTCTTT
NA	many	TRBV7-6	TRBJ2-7	CASSSFPGAYEQYF	TGTGCCAGCAGCTCGTTCCCCGGAGCCTACGAGCAGTACTTC
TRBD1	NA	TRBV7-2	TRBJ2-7	CASSAGQGNYEQYF	TGTGCCAGCAGCGCCGGACAGGGGAACTACGAGCAGTACTTC
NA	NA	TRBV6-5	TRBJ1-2	CASSYYGRNYGYTF	TGTGCCAGCAGTTACTACGGACGGAACTATGGCTACACCTTC
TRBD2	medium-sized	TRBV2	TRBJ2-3	CASSRLAGGTDTQYF	TGTGCCAGCAGCCGCCTAGCGGGGGGTACAGATACGCAGTATTTT
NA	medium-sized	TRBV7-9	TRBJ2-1	CASSSQFSAANEQFF	TGTGCCAGCAGCTCTCAGTTTTCTGCGGCGAATGAGCAGTTCTTC
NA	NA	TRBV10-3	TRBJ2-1	CAISESGLEQFF	TGTGCCATCAGTGAGTCGGGACTTGAGCAGTTCTTC
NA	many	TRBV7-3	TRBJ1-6	CASSLQGNSPLHF	TGTGCCAGCAGCTTACAGGGGAATTCACCCCTCCACTTT
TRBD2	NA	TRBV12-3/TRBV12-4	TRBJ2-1	CASSPRAGGYNEQFF	TGTGCCAGCAGCCCCAGGGCGGGGGGGTATAATGAGCAGTTCTTC